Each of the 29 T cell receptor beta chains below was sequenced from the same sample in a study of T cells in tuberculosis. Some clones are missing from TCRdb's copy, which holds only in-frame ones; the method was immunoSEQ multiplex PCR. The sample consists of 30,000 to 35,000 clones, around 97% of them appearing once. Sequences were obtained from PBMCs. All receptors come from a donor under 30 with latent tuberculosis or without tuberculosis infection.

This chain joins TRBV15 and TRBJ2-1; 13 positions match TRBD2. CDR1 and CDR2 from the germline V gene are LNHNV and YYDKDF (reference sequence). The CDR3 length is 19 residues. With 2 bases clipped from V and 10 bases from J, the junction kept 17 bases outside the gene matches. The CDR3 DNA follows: TGTGCCACCAGCAGACACCCCGGGACTAGCGGGGAGCTAATGAGGGAGCAGTTCTTC. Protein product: CATSRHPGTSGELMREQFF. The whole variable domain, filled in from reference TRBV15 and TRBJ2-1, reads DAMVIQNPRYQVTQFGKPVTLSCSQTLNHNVMYWYQQKSSQAPKLLFHYYDKDFNNEADTPDNFQSRRPNTSFCFLDIRSPGLGDTAMYLCATSRHPGTSGELMREQFFGPGTRLTVL.

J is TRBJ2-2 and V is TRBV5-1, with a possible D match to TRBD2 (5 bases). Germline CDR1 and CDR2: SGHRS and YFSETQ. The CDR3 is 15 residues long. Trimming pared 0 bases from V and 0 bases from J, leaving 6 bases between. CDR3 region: CASSLALANTGELFF. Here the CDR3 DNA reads TGCGCCAGCAGCTTGGCACTAGCGAACACCGGGGAGCTGTTTTTT.

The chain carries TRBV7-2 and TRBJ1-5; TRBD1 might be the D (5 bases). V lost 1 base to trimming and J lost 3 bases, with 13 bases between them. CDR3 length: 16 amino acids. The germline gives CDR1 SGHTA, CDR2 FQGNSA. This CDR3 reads CASSLGGGVYNQPQHF. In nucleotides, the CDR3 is TGTGCCAGCAGCTTAGGTGGAGGGGTCTACAATCAGCCCCAGCATTTT.

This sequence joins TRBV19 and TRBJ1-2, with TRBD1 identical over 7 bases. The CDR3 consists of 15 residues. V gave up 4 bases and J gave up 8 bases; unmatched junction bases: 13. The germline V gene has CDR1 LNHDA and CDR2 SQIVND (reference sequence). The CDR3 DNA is TGTGCCAGTAGTACTCTACTACTCACAGGGGTGGGCTACACCTTC. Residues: CASSTLLLTGVGYTF.

DNA of the CDR3: TGCGCCAGCAGTCTCGGACTAGGAGGGCTCTACGAGCAGTACTTC. As protein: CASSLGLGGLYEQYF. This chain joins TRBV4-1 and TRBJ2-7; TRBD2 matches at 7 bases. V lost 6 bases to trimming and J lost 3 bases; unmatched junction nucleotides: 11. The CDR3 sequence is 15 residues long. Germline CDR1 is MGHRA and CDR2 is YSYEKL.

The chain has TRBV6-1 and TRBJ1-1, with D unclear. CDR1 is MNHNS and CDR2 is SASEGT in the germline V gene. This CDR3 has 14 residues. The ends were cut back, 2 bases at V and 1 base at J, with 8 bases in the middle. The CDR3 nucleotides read TGTGCCAGCAGTGAACCAGGAAGGAACACTGAAGCTTTCTTT. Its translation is CASSEPGRNTEAFF.

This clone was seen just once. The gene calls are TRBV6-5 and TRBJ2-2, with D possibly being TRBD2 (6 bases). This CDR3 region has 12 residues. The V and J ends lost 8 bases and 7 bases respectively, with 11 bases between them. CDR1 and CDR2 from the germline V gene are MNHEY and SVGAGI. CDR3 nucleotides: TGTGCCAGCGGTCTGCGGGGCGGGGAGCTGTTTTTT. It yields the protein CASGLRGGELFF.

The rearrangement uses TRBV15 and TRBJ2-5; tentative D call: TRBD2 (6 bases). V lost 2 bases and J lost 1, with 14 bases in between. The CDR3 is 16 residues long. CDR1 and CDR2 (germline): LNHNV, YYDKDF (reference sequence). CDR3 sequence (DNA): TGTGCCACCAGCAGACCCCGGGGGATAATCCAAGAGACCCAGTACTTC. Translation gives CATSRPRGIIQETQYF.

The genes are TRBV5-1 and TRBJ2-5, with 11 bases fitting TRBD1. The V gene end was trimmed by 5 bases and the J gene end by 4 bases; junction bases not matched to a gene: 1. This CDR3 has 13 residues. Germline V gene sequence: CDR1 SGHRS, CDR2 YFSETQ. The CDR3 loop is CASSGQGAETQYF. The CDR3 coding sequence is TGCGCCAGCAGTGGACAGGGGGCAGAGACCCAGTACTTC.

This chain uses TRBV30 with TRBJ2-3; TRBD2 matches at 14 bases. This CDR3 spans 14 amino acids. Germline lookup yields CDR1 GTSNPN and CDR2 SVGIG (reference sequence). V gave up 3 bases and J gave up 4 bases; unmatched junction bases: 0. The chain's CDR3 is CAWRGLAGADTQYF. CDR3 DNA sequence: TGTGCCTGGAGGGGACTAGCGGGAGCAGATACGCAGTATTTT.

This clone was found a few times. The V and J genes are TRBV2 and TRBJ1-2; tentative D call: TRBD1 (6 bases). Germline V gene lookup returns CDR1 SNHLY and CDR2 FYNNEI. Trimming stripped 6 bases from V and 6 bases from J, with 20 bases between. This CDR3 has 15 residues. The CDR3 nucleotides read TGTGCCAGCAGCGGGCCAAATACAGGGTATAATGGCTACACCTTC. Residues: CASSGPNTGYNGYTF. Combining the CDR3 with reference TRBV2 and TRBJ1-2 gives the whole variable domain EPEVTQTPSHQVTQMGQEVILRCVPISNHLYFYWYRQILGQKVEFLVSFYNNEISEKSEIFDDQFSVERPDGSNFTLKIRSTKLEDSAMYFCASSGPNTGYNGYTFGSGTRLTVV.

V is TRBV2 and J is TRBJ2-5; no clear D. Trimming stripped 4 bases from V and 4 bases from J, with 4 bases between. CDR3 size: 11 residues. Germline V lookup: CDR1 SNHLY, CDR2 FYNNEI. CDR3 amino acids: CASSARETQYF. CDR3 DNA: TGTGCCAGCAGTGCTCGAGAGACCCAGTACTTC.

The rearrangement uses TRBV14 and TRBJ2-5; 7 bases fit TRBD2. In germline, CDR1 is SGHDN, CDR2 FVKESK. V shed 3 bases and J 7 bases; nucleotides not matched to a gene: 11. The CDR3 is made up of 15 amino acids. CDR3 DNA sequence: TGTGCCAGCAGCCAGGGGACTATCTTGTTGGGGACCCAGTACTTC. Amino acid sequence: CASSQGTILLGTQYF.

CDR3 protein: CASSQQGLSGNTIYF. The CDR3 region has the DNA TGTGCCAGCAGCCAGCAGGGGCTCTCTGGAAACACCATATATTTT. The chain has TRBV4-2 and TRBJ1-3; TRBD1 is a possible D gene (6 bases). The CDR3 spans 15 residues. The V end was cut by 3 bases, the J end by 0 bases, with 9 bases between. CDR1 is LGHNA, CDR2 YNFKEQ, per germline.

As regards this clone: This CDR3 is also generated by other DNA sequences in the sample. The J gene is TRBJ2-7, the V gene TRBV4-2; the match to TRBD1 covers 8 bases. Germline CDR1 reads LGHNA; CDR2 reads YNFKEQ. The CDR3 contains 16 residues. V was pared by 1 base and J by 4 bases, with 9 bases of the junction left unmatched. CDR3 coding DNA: TGTGCCAGCAGCCAAGGGCAGGGGGCCGGAGTATACGAGCAGTACTTC. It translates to CASSQGQGAGVYEQYF.

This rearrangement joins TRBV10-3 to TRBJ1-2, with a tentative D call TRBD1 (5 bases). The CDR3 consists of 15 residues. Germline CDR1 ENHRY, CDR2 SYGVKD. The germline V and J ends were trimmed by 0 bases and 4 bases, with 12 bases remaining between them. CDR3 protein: CAISESKGEGYGYTF. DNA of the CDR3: TGTGCCATCAGTGAGTCCAAAGGGGAGGGCTATGGCTACACCTTC.

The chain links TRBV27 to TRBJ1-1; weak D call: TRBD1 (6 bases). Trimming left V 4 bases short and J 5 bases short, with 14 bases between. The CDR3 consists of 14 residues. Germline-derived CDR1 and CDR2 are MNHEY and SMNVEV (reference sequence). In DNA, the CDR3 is TGTGCCAGCAGTTATGTTGGGGGCGGAACTGAAGCTTTCTTT. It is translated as CASSYVGGGTEAFF.

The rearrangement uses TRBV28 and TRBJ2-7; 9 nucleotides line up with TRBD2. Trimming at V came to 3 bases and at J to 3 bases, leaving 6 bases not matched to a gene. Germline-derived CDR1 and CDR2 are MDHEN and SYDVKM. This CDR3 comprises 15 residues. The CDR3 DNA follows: TGTGCCAGCAGTTTGCGGCGGGAGGGCTTCTACGAGCAGTACTTC. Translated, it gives CASSLRREGFYEQYF.

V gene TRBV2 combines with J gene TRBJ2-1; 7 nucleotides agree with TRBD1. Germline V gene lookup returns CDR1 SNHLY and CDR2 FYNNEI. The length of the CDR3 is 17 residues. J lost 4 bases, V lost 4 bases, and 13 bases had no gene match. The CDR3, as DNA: TGTGCCAGCAGTGGCTCGACAGGCCTCAGGGGGTACAATGAGCAGTTCTTC. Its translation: CASSGSTGLRGYNEQFF.

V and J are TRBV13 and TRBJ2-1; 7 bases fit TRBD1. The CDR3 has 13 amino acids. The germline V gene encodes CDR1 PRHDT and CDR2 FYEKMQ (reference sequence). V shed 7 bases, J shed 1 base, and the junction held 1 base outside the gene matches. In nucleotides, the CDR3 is TGTGCCAGCACACAGGGGTCCTACAATGAGCAGTTCTTC. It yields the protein CASTQGSYNEQFF. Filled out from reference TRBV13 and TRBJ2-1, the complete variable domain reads AAGVIQSPRHLIKEKRETATLKCYPIPRHDTVYWYQQGPGQDPQFLISFYEKMQSDKGSIPDRFSAQQFSDYHSELNMSSLELGDSALYFCASTQGSYNEQFFGPGTRLTVL.

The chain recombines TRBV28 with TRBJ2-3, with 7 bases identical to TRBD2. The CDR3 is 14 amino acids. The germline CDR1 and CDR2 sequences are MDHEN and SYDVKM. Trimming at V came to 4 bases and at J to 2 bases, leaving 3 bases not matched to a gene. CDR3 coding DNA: TGTGCCAGCAGTTCCCTAGCGGTCACAGATACGCAGTATTTT. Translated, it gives CASSSLAVTDTQYF.

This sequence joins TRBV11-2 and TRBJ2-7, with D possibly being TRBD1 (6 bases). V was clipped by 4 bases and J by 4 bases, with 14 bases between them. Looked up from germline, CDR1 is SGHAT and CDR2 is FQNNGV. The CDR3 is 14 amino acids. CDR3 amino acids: CASSSAGTNYEQYF. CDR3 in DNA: TGTGCCAGCAGCTCCGCCGGGACAAATTACGAGCAGTACTTC.

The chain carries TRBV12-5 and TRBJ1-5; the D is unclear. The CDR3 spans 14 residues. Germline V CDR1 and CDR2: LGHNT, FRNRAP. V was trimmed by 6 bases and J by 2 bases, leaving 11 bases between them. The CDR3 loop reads CASGSQRGNQPQHF. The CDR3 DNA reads TGTGCTAGTGGCTCCCAGAGGGGCAATCAGCCCCAGCATTTT. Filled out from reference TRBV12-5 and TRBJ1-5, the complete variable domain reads DARVTQTPRHKVTEMGQEVTMRCQPILGHNTVFWYRQTMMQGLELLAYFRNRAPLDDSGMPKDRFSAEMPDATLATLKIQPSEPRDSAVYFCASGSQRGNQPQHFGDGTRLSIL.

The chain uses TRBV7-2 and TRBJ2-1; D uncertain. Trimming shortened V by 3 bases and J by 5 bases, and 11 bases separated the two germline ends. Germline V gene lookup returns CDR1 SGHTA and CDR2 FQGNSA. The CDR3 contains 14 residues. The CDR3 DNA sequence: TGTGCCAGCAGCTTTGGCGGATATGACAATGAGCAGTTCTTC. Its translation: CASSFGGYDNEQFF.

The CDR3 DNA follows: TGTGCCAGCAGTCGGATCGTCGGACAGGTCGTACAGCCCCAGCATTTT. It is translated as CASSRIVGQVVQPQHF. The chain combines TRBV6-6 with TRBJ1-5, with 7 bases aligning to TRBD1. J lost 7 bases, V lost 5 bases, and 14 bases had no gene match. Looked up from germline, CDR1 is MNHNY and CDR2 is SVGAGI (reference sequence). CDR3 size: 16 residues.

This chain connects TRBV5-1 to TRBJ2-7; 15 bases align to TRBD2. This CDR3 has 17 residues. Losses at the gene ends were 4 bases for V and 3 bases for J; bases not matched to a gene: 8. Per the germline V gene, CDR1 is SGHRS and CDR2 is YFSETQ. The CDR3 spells CASSGGLAGGIIYEQYF. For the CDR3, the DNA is TGCGCCAGCAGCGGGGGACTAGCGGGAGGAATCATCTACGAGCAGTACTTC.

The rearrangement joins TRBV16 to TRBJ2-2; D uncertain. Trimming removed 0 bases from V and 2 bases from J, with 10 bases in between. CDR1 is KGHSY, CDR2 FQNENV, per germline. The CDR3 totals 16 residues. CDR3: CASSQSPASNTGELFF. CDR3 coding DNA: TGTGCCAGCAGCCAATCCCCAGCGAGTAACACCGGGGAGCTGTTTTTT.

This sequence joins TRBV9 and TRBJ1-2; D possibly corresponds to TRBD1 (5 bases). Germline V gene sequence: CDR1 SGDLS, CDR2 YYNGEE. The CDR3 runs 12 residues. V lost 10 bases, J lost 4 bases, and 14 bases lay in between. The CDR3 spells CASVQGVYGYTF. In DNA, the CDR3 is TGTGCCTCCGTTCAGGGTGTCTATGGCTACACCTTC.

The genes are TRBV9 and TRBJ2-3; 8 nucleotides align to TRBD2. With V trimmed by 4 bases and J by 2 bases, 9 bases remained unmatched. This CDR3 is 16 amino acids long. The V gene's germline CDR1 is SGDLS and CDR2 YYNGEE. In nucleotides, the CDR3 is TGTGCCAGCAGCCCCCCCAGCGGGGGAACCACAGATACGCAGTATTTT. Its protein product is CASSPPSGGTTDTQYF.